A selection of T cell receptor beta chains follows, all from one sample in a study of blood T cell repertoires in COVID-19. Sequenced by immunoSEQ multiplex PCR; TCRdb stores in-frame clones only, minus some. The repertoire holds 30,000 to 40,000 clones, with approximately 85% as singletons. Material for sequencing was peripheral blood. These receptors originate from a man aged 55 to 70 with active or convalescent COVID-19. The CDR3 runs from the conserved cysteine through the conserved F or W. Each record gives: clone size, V gene, D gene, J gene, CDR3 DNA, CDR3 protein. D genes are given only for firm matches. The listing skips clone size in some rows; elsewhere it reads once, few, many or a size class.

-,TRBV28,-,TRBJ1-1,TGTGCCAGCAGTTTGAGGGGGTGGTACAGTGAAGCTTTCTTT,CASSLRGWYSEAFF
-,TRBV5-6,-,TRBJ2-5,TGTGCCAGCAGCTTGGGACAGACCGTACAAGAGACCCAGTACTTC,CASSLGQTVQETQYF
-,TRBV2,TRBD1,TRBJ1-5,TGTGCCAGCAGTGTAACAGGGGGAACTCAGCCCCAGCATTTT,CASSVTGGTQPQHF
-,TRBV18,-,TRBJ1-3,TGTGCCAGCTCACCCCCCCCTCCGACGGGAACCATATATTTT,CASSPPPPTGTIYF
-,TRBV7-9,-,TRBJ1-2,TGTGCCAGCAGCTTGAGCGGCTTGATACCTAACTATGGCTACACCTTC,CASSLSGLIPNYGYTF
-,TRBV11-3,-,TRBJ1-1,TGTGCCAGCAGCCATGGGAGCGCTGAAGCTTTCTTT,CASSHGSAEAFF
-,TRBV7-8,TRBD2,TRBJ2-5,TGTGCCAGCAGCTTAACTTTGAAGCGGGGGGGCGAGACCCAGTACTTC,CASSLTLKRGGETQYF
few,TRBV7-9,-,TRBJ1-1,TGTGCCAGCAGCTTCCAGAACACTGAAGCTTTCTTT,CASSFQNTEAFF
-,TRBV7-9,-,TRBJ1-2,TGTGCCAGCAGCCAAAAACAGGGCGGGTGGGCCTATGGCTACACCTTC,CASSQKQGGWAYGYTF
few,TRBV4-3,TRBD1,TRBJ1-2,TGCGCCAGCAGCCAAGCAGGGGGCTATGGCTACACCTTC,CASSQAGGYGYTF
-,TRBV5-6,-,TRBJ1-2,TGTGCCAGCAGCTTGGACAGGGTGGTTAGCTATGGCTACACCTTC,CASSLDRVVSYGYTF
few,TRBV5-1,-,TRBJ1-2,TGCGCCAGCAGCGAGACAGTAACTGGTGGCTACACCTTC,CASSETVTGGYTF
-,TRBV7-6,TRBD1,TRBJ1-3,TGTGCCAGCAGCTTAGGGACCCCCACAGGGGCGCCTGGAAACACCATATATTTT,CASSLGTPTGAPGNTIYF
-,TRBV27,TRBD1,TRBJ1-2,TGTGCCAGCAGTTTAAACAGGGGAAAAGGCTACACCTTC,CASSLNRGKGYTF
-,TRBV7-9,-,TRBJ1-5,TGTGCCAGCAGCCCCGCCTCGGGGAATCAGCCCCAGCATTTT,CASSPASGNQPQHF
few,TRBV3-1/TRBV3-2,-,TRBJ1-2,TGTGCCAGCAGCCCTTGGGAGGGGAACTATGGCTACACCTTC,CASSPWEGNYGYTF
-,TRBV7-8,TRBD1,TRBJ1-2,TGTGCCAGCAGCCCAGGGGGCGGCTATGGCTACACCTTC,CASSPGGGYGYTF
-,TRBV3-1/TRBV3-2,-,TRBJ1-3,TGTGCCAGCAGCCAAGGCGCCGCTGGAAACACCATATATTTT,CASSQGAAGNTIYF
-,TRBV12-5,-,TRBJ1-2,TGTGCTAGTGGCTCCGCCCTCGCTGGGGGGAGGAGAGGCTACACCTTC,CASGSALAGGRRGYTF
-,TRBV12-3/TRBV12-4,-,TRBJ1-1,TGTGCCAGCAGTTTCAAGAGGAACACTGAAGCTTTCTTT,CASSFKRNTEAFF
-,TRBV6-5,-,TRBJ1-3,TGTGCCAGCAAGGAGCTCTCTGGAAACACCATATATTTT,CASKELSGNTIYF
once,TRBV19,TRBD2,TRBJ2-5,TGTGCCAGTTCCCGGGGGGGTCGTAAAGAGACCCAGTACTTC,CASSRGGRKETQYF
-,TRBV5-1,-,TRBJ1-1,TGCGCCAGCAGTTTTGAGGCCCTGAACACTGAAGCTTTCTTT,CASSFEALNTEAFF
-,TRBV29-1,-,TRBJ1-5,TGCAGCGTCTCCGACACTAGCAATCAGCCCCAGCATTTT,CSVSDTSNQPQHF
-,TRBV11-2,TRBD1,TRBJ2-1,TGTGCCAGCAGCTTAGAACCGACAGGGTTGAGACAGTTCTTC,CASSLEPTGLRQFF
-,TRBV18,-,TRBJ1-1,TGTGCCAGCTCACCACAGGCGGTGAACACTGAAGCTTTCTTT,CASSPQAVNTEAFF
-,TRBV29-1,-,TRBJ2-5,TGCAGCGTTAGGGTGACCCGACAGGAGACCCAGTACTTC,CSVRVTRQETQYF
-,TRBV6-5,-,TRBJ2-1,TGTGCCAGCAGTTACGTGAGCGGTCACACCTACAATGAGCAGTTCTTC,CASSYVSGHTYNEQFF
once,TRBV19,TRBD1,TRBJ2-3,TGTGCCAGTAGTGCCCGACAGGGGACCTCTAGCACAGATACGCAGTATTTT,CASSARQGTSSTDTQYF
-,TRBV6-5,TRBD2,TRBJ2-2,TGTGCCAGCAGACCCGGACTAGCGGGCACCGGGGAGCTGTTTTTT,CASRPGLAGTGELFF
-,TRBV2,-,TRBJ2-1,TGTGCCAGCAGTGTTGGGGGCGAGCAGTTCTTC,CASSVGGEQFF
-,TRBV2,-,TRBJ1-1,TGTGCCAGCAGTGTCCCGGGACACAAGAACACTGAAGCTTTCTTT,CASSVPGHKNTEAFF
-,TRBV9,-,TRBJ2-3,TGTGCCAGCAGCGTAGCTGGGAGCGCAGATACGCAGTATTTT,CASSVAGSADTQYF
-,TRBV29-1,-,TRBJ1-2,TGCAGCGTTGCCGACAGCACTAACTATGGCTACACCTTC,CSVADSTNYGYTF
-,TRBV6-5,TRBD1,TRBJ1-5,TGTGCCAGCACCGGGACAGGGGATTACAAGCCCCAGCATTTT,CASTGTGDYKPQHF
few,TRBV9,TRBD2,TRBJ2-1,TGTGCCAGCAGCGTTTCCGGGACTAGCGCCTATGAGCAGTTCTTC,CASSVSGTSAYEQFF
-,TRBV10-3,TRBD1,TRBJ2-1,TGTGCCACTTCACAGGGGAATGAGCAGTTCTTC,CATSQGNEQFF
-,TRBV6-2/TRBV6-3,-,TRBJ1-5,TGTGCCAGCAGCTTGACTGGAATATGGCCCCAGCATTTT,CASSLTGIWPQHF
-,TRBV6-2/TRBV6-3,TRBD1,TRBJ1-2,TGTGCCAGCACCCCGACAGGGGGCCGCGGCTACACCTTC,CASTPTGGRGYTF
-,TRBV6-5,TRBD1,TRBJ1-5,TGTGCCAGCAGTACCGAGGGGGCGCGTGGGCCCCAGCATTTT,CASSTEGARGPQHF
-,TRBV28,-,TRBJ1-1,TGTGCCAGCGCCGACAGGCGGGCTGAAGCTTTCTTT,CASADRRAEAFF
-,TRBV7-2,-,TRBJ2-2,TGTGCCAGCAGCTTAAATGCAGGGACGAACACCGGGGAGCTGTTTTTT,CASSLNAGTNTGELFF